This TCR beta chain was found in a study of T cells in Graves' hyperthyroidism and ophthalmopathy. Overall study: Peripheral blood was drawn at first diagnosis, prior to all treatment.

This clonotype was counted many times. As yet, its antigen is unknown. Study-wide results and caveats: Most clonotypes that expanded in the thyroid above 0.001 also showed up in blood. A 13 V-J model separated ophthalmopathy from stable hyperthyroidism.

The germline V and J ends were trimmed by 1 base and 4 bases, with 7 bases remaining between them. Germline V gives CDR1 SEHNR, CDR2 FQNEAQ (reference sequence). The CDR3 covers 13 residues. Amplified regions were TCR beta CDR3 sequences from RNA transcripts. When the TCR CDR3 underwent first-round RT-PCR, the HTBI primer set was used. Via MiXCR, TCRdb re-called the multiplex PCR reads, giving one row per CDR3 protein. The data show roughly 700,000 distinct CDR3 sequences, with 12% to 15% seen just once and about a tenth held by the top ten. This chain connects TRBV7-9 to TRBJ2-5, with D hard to call. The sequenced sample was blood. The sequence derives from a woman aged 18-29 years with Graves' hyperthyroidism. The CDR3 nucleotides are TGTGCCAGCAGCTTAGACGGGCCAGAGACCCAGTACTTC. This translates into CASSLDGPETQYF.